This T cell receptor (beta chain) was obtained from a study of PD-1 blockade in classical Hodgkin lymphoma. Each patient's relapse followed autologous stem cell transplantation, and brentuximab vedotin exposure varied. Patients reached a best response of complete response, partial response or progressive disease. Method: immunoSEQ multiplex PCR; TCRdb's copy keeps in-frame clones and lacks some. The repertoire holds some 150,000 clones, with 78% as singletons. Worth noting for this clone: The antigen is not known.

Findings and limits, study-wide: Unlike CD8+ TCR diversity, which did not rise significantly by C4D1, CD4+ TCR diversity did. Complete responders possessed baseline diversity comparable to newly diagnosed patients.

V gave up 2 bases and J gave up 7 bases, with 6 bases separating them. This CDR3 spans 11 amino acids. CDR1 is MDHEN and CDR2 is SYDVKM in the germline V gene. The chain recombines TRBV28 with TRBJ2-7; D unclear. The receptor was isolated from a human donor with classical Hodgkin lymphoma. The sequenced sample was peripheral blood mononuclear cells (PBMCs), obtained before the second cycle of nivolumab. CDR3 sequence reads: CASSLISEQYF. The CDR3 coding sequence is TGTGCCAGCAGTTTAATATCTGAGCAGTACTTC.